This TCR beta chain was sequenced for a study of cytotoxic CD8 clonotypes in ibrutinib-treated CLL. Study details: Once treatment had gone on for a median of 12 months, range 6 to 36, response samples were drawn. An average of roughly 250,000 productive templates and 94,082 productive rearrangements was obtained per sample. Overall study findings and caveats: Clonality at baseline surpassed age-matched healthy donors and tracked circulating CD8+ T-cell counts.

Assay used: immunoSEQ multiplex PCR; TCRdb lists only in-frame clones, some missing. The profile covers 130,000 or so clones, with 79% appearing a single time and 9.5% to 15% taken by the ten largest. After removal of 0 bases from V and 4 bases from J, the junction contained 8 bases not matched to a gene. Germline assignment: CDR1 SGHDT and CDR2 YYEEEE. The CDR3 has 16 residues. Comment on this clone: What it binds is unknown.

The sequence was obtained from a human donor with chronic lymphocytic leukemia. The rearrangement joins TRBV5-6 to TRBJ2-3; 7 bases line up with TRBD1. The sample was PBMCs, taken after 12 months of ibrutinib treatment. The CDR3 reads CASSLERQGISDTQYF. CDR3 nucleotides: TGTGCCAGCAGCTTGGAAAGACAGGGTATATCAGATACGCAGTATTTT.